This is a list of T cell receptor beta chains from one sample in a study of T cells in Graves' hyperthyroidism and ophthalmopathy. TCRdb passed the multiplex PCR reads through MiXCR, listing each CDR3 protein once. The data hold approximately 600,000 distinct CDR3 sequences, with 14% observed a single time. Sequenced material: blood. The receptors shown here come from a woman in her late teens or twenties with Graves' ophthalmopathy. Both conserved end residues are part of each CDR3. A D gene is named only where the DNA matches it firmly. Size tells how often a clone was seen (once, few, many) or the class of an expanded clone, and some rows leave it out.

d_gene: .; v_gene: TRBV28; abundance: many; j_gene: TRBJ1-1; CDR3nt: TGTGCCAGCCCCTCCGGGGGGGGCCCCATGAACACTGAAGCTTTCTTT; CDR3aa: CASPSGGGPMNTEAFF
d_gene: TRBD2; v_gene: TRBV6-2/TRBV6-3; abundance: once; j_gene: TRBJ2-1; CDR3nt: TGTGCCAGCACCTCAAGGGCACTAGCGGGAGGCCACTACAATGAGCAGTTCTTC; CDR3aa: CASTSRALAGGHYNEQFF
d_gene: .; v_gene: TRBV6-1; abundance: many; j_gene: TRBJ1-1; CDR3nt: TGTGCCAGCATCCCCTTTGGGGACACCTTAATCACTGAAGCTTTCTTT; CDR3aa: CASIPFGDTLITEAFF
d_gene: TRBD1; v_gene: TRBV12-3/TRBV12-4; abundance: .; j_gene: TRBJ2-7; CDR3nt: TGTGCCAGCAGTTTGGGGACAGGGGGTTGGTACGAGCAGTACTTC; CDR3aa: CASSLGTGGWYEQYF
d_gene: .; v_gene: TRBV9; abundance: many; j_gene: TRBJ1-1; CDR3nt: TGTGCCAGCAGCGTAGGTACGTTACAGGGTGAAGCTTTCTTT; CDR3aa: CASSVGTLQGEAFF
d_gene: TRBD1; v_gene: TRBV2; abundance: many; j_gene: TRBJ1-5; CDR3nt: TGTGCCAGCAGTGATAAGACAGGGAGAAATCAGCCCCAGCATTTT; CDR3aa: CASSDKTGRNQPQHF
d_gene: TRBD2; v_gene: TRBV3-1; abundance: many; j_gene: TRBJ2-1; CDR3nt: TGTGCCAGCAGCCAAGAGCCTAGCGGGATCGATGAGCAGTTCTTC; CDR3aa: CASSQEPSGIDEQFF
d_gene: TRBD1; v_gene: TRBV18; abundance: .; j_gene: TRBJ2-2; CDR3nt: TGTGCCAGCTCAACGACAGGGCGAGGCACCGGGGAGCTGTTTTTT; CDR3aa: CASSTTGRGTGELFF
d_gene: .; v_gene: TRBV4-3; abundance: many; j_gene: TRBJ2-7; CDR3nt: TGCGCCAGCAGCCAAGACAGGGTTTCTTACGAGCAGTACTTC; CDR3aa: CASSQDRVSYEQYF
d_gene: TRBD1; v_gene: TRBV19; abundance: once; j_gene: TRBJ1-5; CDR3nt: TGTGCCAGTAGTCCCGGGACAGGGGGCCCGGGCAATCAGCCCCAGCATTTT; CDR3aa: CASSPGTGGPGNQPQHF
d_gene: .; v_gene: TRBV2; abundance: .; j_gene: TRBJ2-2; CDR3nt: TGTGCCAGCAGTGAAAGGGTTGGCGGGGAGCTGTTTTTT; CDR3aa: CASSERVGGELFF
d_gene: .; v_gene: TRBV7-3; abundance: many; j_gene: TRBJ2-1; CDR3nt: TGTGCCAGCAGCCTTCACTTCGGGACAAAGAAAGGGAACAATGAGCAGTTCTTC; CDR3aa: CASSLHFGTKKGNNEQFF
d_gene: .; v_gene: TRBV4-3; abundance: few; j_gene: TRBJ2-7; CDR3nt: TGCGCCAGCAGCCCCTGGACAGACTACGAGCAGTACTTC; CDR3aa: CASSPWTDYEQYF
d_gene: .; v_gene: TRBV7-6; abundance: few; j_gene: TRBJ1-3; CDR3nt: TGTGCCAGCAGCTCCGCCGGCTCTGGAAACACCATATATTTT; CDR3aa: CASSSAGSGNTIYF
d_gene: TRBD1; v_gene: TRBV4-1; abundance: many; j_gene: TRBJ1-2; CDR3nt: TGCGCCAGCAGCCAAGAAGGAGACAGGGGCGACTATGGCTACACCTTC; CDR3aa: CASSQEGDRGDYGYTF
d_gene: TRBD1; v_gene: TRBV12-3/TRBV12-4; abundance: many; j_gene: TRBJ1-2; CDR3nt: TGTGCCAGCAGTGGACAGGGGTTCTATGGCTACACCTTC; CDR3aa: CASSGQGFYGYTF
d_gene: .; v_gene: TRBV20-1; abundance: .; j_gene: TRBJ1-6; CDR3nt: TGCAGTGCTTGTGGGACCTATAATTCACCCCTCCACTTT; CDR3aa: CSACGTYNSPLHF
d_gene: .; v_gene: TRBV18; abundance: many; j_gene: TRBJ2-7; CDR3nt: TGTGCCAGCTCCCCCCATGAGCCCTCCTACGAGCAGTACTTC; CDR3aa: CASSPHEPSYEQYF
d_gene: TRBD2; v_gene: TRBV5-4; abundance: .; j_gene: TRBJ2-1; CDR3nt: TGTGCCAGCAGCTCGCCCGGACTAGCGAGGACCCCTAACCCGAACAATGAGCAGTTCTTC; CDR3aa: CASSSPGLARTPNPNNEQFF
d_gene: TRBD1; v_gene: TRBV5-1; abundance: many; j_gene: TRBJ1-2; CDR3nt: TGCGCCAGCAGCATGACGACGTCGGGACAGAGTGGCTACACCTTC; CDR3aa: CASSMTTSGQSGYTF
d_gene: .; v_gene: TRBV7-9; abundance: many; j_gene: TRBJ1-4; CDR3nt: TGTGCCAGCAGCTTAGATTCATGGCAGGGGAAGGCTAATGAAAAACTGTTTTTT; CDR3aa: CASSLDSWQGKANEKLFF
d_gene: .; v_gene: TRBV5-1; abundance: many; j_gene: TRBJ1-5; CDR3nt: TGCGCCAGCAGCCCCGGGGGGTCGGGATGGCCTCAGCCCCAGCATTTT; CDR3aa: CASSPGGSGWPQPQHF
d_gene: .; v_gene: TRBV9; abundance: many; j_gene: TRBJ2-1; CDR3nt: TGTGCCAGCAGCGTAGAGGCAGGGGAGAGCTCCTACAATGAGCAGTTCTTC; CDR3aa: CASSVEAGESSYNEQFF
d_gene: TRBD1; v_gene: TRBV4-1; abundance: .; j_gene: TRBJ2-7; CDR3nt: TGCGCCAGCAGCCAACCCGGGGACAGGGGGGGAAGGCAGTACTTC; CDR3aa: CASSQPGDRGGRQYF
d_gene: TRBD2; v_gene: TRBV19; abundance: few; j_gene: TRBJ2-1; CDR3nt: TGTGCCACCGGACCCACTAGCGGGAGGTACAATGAGCAGTTCTTC; CDR3aa: CATGPTSGRYNEQFF
d_gene: TRBD1; v_gene: TRBV4-2; abundance: many; j_gene: TRBJ1-1; CDR3nt: TGTGCCAGCAGCCACCACCGGGACAGGTCGGTTGAAGCTTTCTTT; CDR3aa: CASSHHRDRSVEAFF
d_gene: .; v_gene: TRBV28; abundance: .; j_gene: TRBJ1-3; CDR3nt: TGTGCCAGCAGGGTTTTCTCTGGAAACACCATATATTTT; CDR3aa: CASRVFSGNTIYF
d_gene: .; v_gene: TRBV19; abundance: few; j_gene: TRBJ2-7; CDR3nt: TGTGCCAGTAGTACGGAAGGGGAGCAGTACTTC; CDR3aa: CASSTEGEQYF
d_gene: .; v_gene: TRBV27; abundance: .; j_gene: TRBJ1-2; CDR3nt: TGTGCCAGCAGTACCCTAGACAGGTCGAGTAGGAGCTACACCTTC; CDR3aa: CASSTLDRSSRSYTF
d_gene: .; v_gene: TRBV14; abundance: .; j_gene: TRBJ1-3; CDR3nt: TGTGCCAGCAGCGAGCAGGGTCTTAACACCATATATTTT; CDR3aa: CASSEQGLNTIYF
d_gene: .; v_gene: TRBV5-1; abundance: many; j_gene: TRBJ1-2; CDR3nt: TGCGCCAGCAGCTTGGTCGACCAACCCAATGGCTACACCTTC; CDR3aa: CASSLVDQPNGYTF
d_gene: .; v_gene: TRBV7-3; abundance: .; j_gene: TRBJ1-3; CDR3nt: TGTGCCAGCAGCCCCCGGGAGTGGAGCGCCGACCGAACGAGAAACACCATATATTTT; CDR3aa: CASSPREWSADRTRNTIYF
d_gene: TRBD1; v_gene: TRBV6-1; abundance: many; j_gene: TRBJ1-1; CDR3nt: TGTGCCAGCAGTTTACCTACAGGGGGCACTGAAGCTTTCTTT; CDR3aa: CASSLPTGGTEAFF
d_gene: TRBD2; v_gene: TRBV4-1; abundance: few; j_gene: TRBJ2-1; CDR3nt: TGCGCCAGCAGCCCCCGGGAAGGCGGGAGGAACTACAATGAGCAGTTCTTC; CDR3aa: CASSPREGGRNYNEQFF
d_gene: .; v_gene: TRBV4-1; abundance: many; j_gene: TRBJ2-1; CDR3nt: TGCGCCAGCAGCGGCCCAGGAGGGAATGAGCAGTTCTTC; CDR3aa: CASSGPGGNEQFF
d_gene: .; v_gene: TRBV29-1; abundance: many; j_gene: TRBJ1-1; CDR3nt: TGCAGCGTTGAAGATTCGGGGAACACTGAAGCTTTCTTT; CDR3aa: CSVEDSGNTEAFF
d_gene: .; v_gene: TRBV3-1; abundance: once; j_gene: TRBJ2-3; CDR3nt: TGTGCCAGCAGCCAAGCGGGGGGCCGGACAGATACGCAGTATTTT; CDR3aa: CASSQAGGRTDTQYF
d_gene: .; v_gene: TRBV9; abundance: few; j_gene: TRBJ2-7; CDR3nt: TGTGCCAGCAGCCCAAACTTAGGGGGGGGGTCCTACGAGCAGTACTTC; CDR3aa: CASSPNLGGGSYEQYF
d_gene: .; v_gene: TRBV19; abundance: .; j_gene: TRBJ2-3; CDR3nt: TGTGCCAGTAGTATACGGACCACAGATACGCAGTATTTT; CDR3aa: CASSIRTTDTQYF
d_gene: TRBD1; v_gene: TRBV27; abundance: .; j_gene: TRBJ2-7; CDR3nt: TGTGCCAGCAGTTCCCGGACAGGGGTTTTGTACGAGCAGTACTTC; CDR3aa: CASSSRTGVLYEQYF
d_gene: TRBD1; v_gene: TRBV4-1; abundance: .; j_gene: TRBJ1-2; CDR3nt: TGCGCCAGCAGCCAAGATCTCACAGGGGTGAGGGGCTACACCTTC; CDR3aa: CASSQDLTGVRGYTF
d_gene: .; v_gene: TRBV19; abundance: .; j_gene: TRBJ1-4; CDR3nt: TGTGCCAGTAGTATCCTTAGCGGTACTAATGAAAAACTGTTTTTT; CDR3aa: CASSILSGTNEKLFF
d_gene: TRBD1; v_gene: TRBV6-5; abundance: few; j_gene: TRBJ2-5; CDR3nt: TGTGCCAGCAGTTACTTACAGGGGGCAGGGGAGACCCAGTACTTC; CDR3aa: CASSYLQGAGETQYF
d_gene: .; v_gene: TRBV7-6; abundance: many; j_gene: TRBJ1-2; CDR3nt: TGTGCCAGCAGCTTAGGGAAGGACCATGGCTACACCTTC; CDR3aa: CASSLGKDHGYTF
d_gene: .; v_gene: TRBV6-1; abundance: many; j_gene: TRBJ1-1; CDR3nt: TGTGCCAGCAGTTCCCCCGGGTTGGGACAGAACACTGAAGCTTTCTTT; CDR3aa: CASSSPGLGQNTEAFF
d_gene: .; v_gene: TRBV7-2; abundance: few; j_gene: TRBJ1-2; CDR3nt: TGTGCCAGCAGCTTACTCGGGGGTTGGTATGGCTACACCTTC; CDR3aa: CASSLLGGWYGYTF
d_gene: .; v_gene: TRBV6-2/TRBV6-3; abundance: .; j_gene: TRBJ1-2; CDR3nt: TGTGCCAGCAGTTTTCGGTTGAAGGGGATTAATGGCTACACCTTC; CDR3aa: CASSFRLKGINGYTF
d_gene: .; v_gene: TRBV5-5; abundance: many; j_gene: TRBJ1-1; CDR3nt: TGTGCCAGCAGCTTGCGGCAGCTCACTGAAGCTTTCTTT; CDR3aa: CASSLRQLTEAFF
d_gene: .; v_gene: TRBV4-1; abundance: many; j_gene: TRBJ2-7; CDR3nt: TGCGCCAGCAGCCAGTCGGACCGAGGGGACTACGAGCAGTACTTC; CDR3aa: CASSQSDRGDYEQYF
d_gene: TRBD1; v_gene: TRBV6-5; abundance: few; j_gene: TRBJ2-7; CDR3nt: TGTGCCAGCAGTTACGGGGCAGGGGGCTCCTACGAGCAGTACTTC; CDR3aa: CASSYGAGGSYEQYF
d_gene: .; v_gene: TRBV6-1; abundance: .; j_gene: TRBJ1-6; CDR3nt: TGTGCCAGCACTACAATCGAAAATTCACCCCTCCACTTT; CDR3aa: CASTTIENSPLHF
d_gene: TRBD1; v_gene: TRBV13; abundance: .; j_gene: TRBJ2-7; CDR3nt: TGTGCCAGCAGCATGCTCCGGGACAGGGTTCCCCTCGAGCAGTACTTC; CDR3aa: CASSMLRDRVPLEQYF
d_gene: TRBD1; v_gene: TRBV24-1; abundance: many; j_gene: TRBJ1-5; CDR3nt: TGTGCCACCAGTGATGGGGACAGGGGATGGGGACAGCCCCAGCATTTT; CDR3aa: CATSDGDRGWGQPQHF
d_gene: .; v_gene: TRBV11-2; abundance: many; j_gene: TRBJ1-5; CDR3nt: TGTGCCAGCAGCTTAGATCCGGATTCGCGTCAGCCCCAGCATTTT; CDR3aa: CASSLDPDSRQPQHF